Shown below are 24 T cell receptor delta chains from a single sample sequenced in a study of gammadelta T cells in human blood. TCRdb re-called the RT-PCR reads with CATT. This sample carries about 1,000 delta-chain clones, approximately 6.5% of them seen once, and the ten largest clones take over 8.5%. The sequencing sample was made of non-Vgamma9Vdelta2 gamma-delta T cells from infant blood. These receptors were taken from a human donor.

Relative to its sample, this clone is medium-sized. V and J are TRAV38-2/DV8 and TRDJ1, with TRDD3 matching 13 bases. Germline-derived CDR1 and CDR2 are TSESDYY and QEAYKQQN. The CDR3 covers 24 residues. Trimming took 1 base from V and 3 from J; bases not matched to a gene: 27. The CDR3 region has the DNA TGTGCTTATAGGAGCAGTATTTATGGGCCGTACTGGGGGATACGGGAGAGGAGTGCCGATAAACTCATCTTT. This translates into CAYRSSIYGPYWGIRERSADKLIF.

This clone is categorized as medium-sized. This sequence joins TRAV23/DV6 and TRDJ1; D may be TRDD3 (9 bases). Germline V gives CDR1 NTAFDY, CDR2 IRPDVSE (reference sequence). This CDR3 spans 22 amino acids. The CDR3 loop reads CAVGRAFLLGANWGKHTDKLIF. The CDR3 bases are TGTGCTGTGGGTCGCGCCTTCCTATTAGGGGCTAACTGGGGGAAACACACCGATAAACTCATCTTT.

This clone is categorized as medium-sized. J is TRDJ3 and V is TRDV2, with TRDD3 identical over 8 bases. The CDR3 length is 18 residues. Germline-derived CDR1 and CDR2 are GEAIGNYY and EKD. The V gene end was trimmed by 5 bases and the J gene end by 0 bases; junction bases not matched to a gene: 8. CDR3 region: CACVAGGPSSWDTRQMFF. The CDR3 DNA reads TGTGCCTGTGTTGCTGGGGGACCTAGCTCCTGGGACACCCGACAGATGTTTTTC.

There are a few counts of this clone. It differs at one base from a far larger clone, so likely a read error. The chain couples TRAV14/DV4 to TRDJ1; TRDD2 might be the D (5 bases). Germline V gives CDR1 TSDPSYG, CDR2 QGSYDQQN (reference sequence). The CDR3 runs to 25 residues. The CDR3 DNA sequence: TGTGCTCTGAGTGAGCAAGGCGGGTCCACTTTATGGCCTACTCGGGCCAAACACCCCACCGATAAACTCATCTTT. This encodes CALSEQGGSTLWPTRAKHPTDKLIF.

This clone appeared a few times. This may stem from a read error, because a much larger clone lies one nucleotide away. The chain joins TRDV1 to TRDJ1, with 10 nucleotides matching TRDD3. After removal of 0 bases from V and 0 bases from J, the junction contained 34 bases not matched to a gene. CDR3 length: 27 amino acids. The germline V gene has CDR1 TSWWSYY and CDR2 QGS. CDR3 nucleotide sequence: TGTGCTCTTGGGGAACTAGAGACCTGGCCTTCCATAGGACAGGGGGGGACTGGGGGATGGTACACCGATAAACTCATCTTT. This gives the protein CALGELETWPSIGQGGTGGWYTDKLIF.

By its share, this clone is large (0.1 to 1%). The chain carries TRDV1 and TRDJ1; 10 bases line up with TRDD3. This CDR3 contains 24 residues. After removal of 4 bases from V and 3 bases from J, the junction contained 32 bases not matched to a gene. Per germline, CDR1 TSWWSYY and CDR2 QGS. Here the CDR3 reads CALGAPHPYLGTGGSQGDSDKLIF. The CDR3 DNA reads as TGTGCTCTTGGGGCCCCCCACCCCTACCTGGGTACTGGGGGATCGCAGGGAGACTCCGATAAACTCATCTTT.

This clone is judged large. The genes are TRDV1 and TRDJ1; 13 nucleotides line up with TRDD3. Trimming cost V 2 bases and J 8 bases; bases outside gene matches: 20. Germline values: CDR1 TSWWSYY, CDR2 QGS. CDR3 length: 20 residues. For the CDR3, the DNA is TGTGCTCTTGGGGAAAACTGGTCGCCCCCGCCCTTACTGGGGGATACGAAACTCATCTTT. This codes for CALGENWSPPPLLGDTKLIF.

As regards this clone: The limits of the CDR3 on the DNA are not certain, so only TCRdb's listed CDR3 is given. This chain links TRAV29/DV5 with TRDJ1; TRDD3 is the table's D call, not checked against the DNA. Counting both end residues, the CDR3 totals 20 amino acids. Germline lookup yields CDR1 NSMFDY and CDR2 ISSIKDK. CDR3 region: CSVLLCSIRILPTGTDKLIF.

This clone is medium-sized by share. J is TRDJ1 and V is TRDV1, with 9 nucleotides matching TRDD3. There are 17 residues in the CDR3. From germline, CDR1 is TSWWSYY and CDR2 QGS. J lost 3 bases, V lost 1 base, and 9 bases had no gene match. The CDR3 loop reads CALGERVMGIRADKLIF. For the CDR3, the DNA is TGTGCTCTTGGGGAACGGGTAATGGGGATACGGGCCGATAAACTCATCTTT.

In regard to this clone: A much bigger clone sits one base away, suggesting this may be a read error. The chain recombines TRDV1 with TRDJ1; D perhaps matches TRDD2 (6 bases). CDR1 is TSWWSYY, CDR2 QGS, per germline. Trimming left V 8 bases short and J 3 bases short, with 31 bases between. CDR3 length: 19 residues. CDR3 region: CALRGGGFLLSSYSDKLIF. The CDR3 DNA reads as TGTGCTCTTAGGGGGGGGGGCTTCCTCCTATCGTCCTACTCCGATAAACTCATCTTT.

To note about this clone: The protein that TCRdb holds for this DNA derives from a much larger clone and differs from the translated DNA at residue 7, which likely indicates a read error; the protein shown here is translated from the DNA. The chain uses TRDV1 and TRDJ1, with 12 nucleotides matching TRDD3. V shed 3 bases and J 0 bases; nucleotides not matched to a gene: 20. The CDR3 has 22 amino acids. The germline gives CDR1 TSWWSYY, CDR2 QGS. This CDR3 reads CALGETNPLLGDTRRYTDKLIF. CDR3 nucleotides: TGTGCTCTTGGGGAGACTAACCCCTTACTGGGGGATACCCGACGATACACCGATAAACTCATCTTT.

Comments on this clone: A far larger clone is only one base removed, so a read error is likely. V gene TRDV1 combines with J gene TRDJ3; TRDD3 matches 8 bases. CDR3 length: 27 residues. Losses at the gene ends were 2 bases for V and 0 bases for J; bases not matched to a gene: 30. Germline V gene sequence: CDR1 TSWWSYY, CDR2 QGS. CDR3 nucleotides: TGTGCTCTTGGGGAAGCGCGGGCCCCAAGCGCGGCGGTACTGGGGGGTCTCAGCTCCTGGGACACCCGACAGATGTTTTTC. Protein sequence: CALGEARAPSAAVLGGLSSWDTRQMFF.

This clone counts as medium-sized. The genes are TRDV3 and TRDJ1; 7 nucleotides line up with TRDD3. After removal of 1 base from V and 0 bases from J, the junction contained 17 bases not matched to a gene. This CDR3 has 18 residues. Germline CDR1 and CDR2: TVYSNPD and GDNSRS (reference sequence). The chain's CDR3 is CAFKVRSRPLGDTDKLIF. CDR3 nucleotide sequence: TGTGCCTTTAAAGTTAGATCCCGACCCCTGGGGGACACCGATAAACTCATCTTT.

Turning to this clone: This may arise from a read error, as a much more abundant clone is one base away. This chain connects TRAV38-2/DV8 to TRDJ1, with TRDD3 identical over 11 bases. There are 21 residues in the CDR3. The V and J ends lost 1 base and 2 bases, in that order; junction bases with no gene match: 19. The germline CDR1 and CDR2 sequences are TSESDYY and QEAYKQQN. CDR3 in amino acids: CAYRSTGGDPIYWGITDKLIF. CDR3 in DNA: TGTGCTTATAGGAGCACGGGGGGTGATCCTATTTACTGGGGGATAACCGATAAACTCATCTTT.

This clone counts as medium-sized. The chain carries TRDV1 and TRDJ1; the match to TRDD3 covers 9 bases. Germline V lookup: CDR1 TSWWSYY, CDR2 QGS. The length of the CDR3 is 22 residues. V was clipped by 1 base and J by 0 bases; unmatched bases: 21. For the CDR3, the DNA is TGTGCTCTTGGGGAACGTAGGACTGTTTTCCAGTTACTGGGGGAAAACACCGATAAACTCATCTTT. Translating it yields CALGERRTVFQLLGENTDKLIF.

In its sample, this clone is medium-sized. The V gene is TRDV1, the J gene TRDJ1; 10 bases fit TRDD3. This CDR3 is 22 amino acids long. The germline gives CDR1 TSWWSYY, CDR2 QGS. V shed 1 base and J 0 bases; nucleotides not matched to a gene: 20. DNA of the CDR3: TGTGCTCTTGGGGAACGGGCTTTGTCTTACTGGGGGATTCGCCACTACACCGATAAACTCATCTTT. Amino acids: CALGERALSYWGIRHYTDKLIF.

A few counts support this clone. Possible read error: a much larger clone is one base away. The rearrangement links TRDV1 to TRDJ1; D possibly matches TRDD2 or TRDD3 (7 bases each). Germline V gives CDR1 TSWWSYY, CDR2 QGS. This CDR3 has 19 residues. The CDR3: CALREPSSLGEKYTDKLIF. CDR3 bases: TGTGCTCTTAGGGAACCTTCCTCGTTGGGGGAAAAGTACACCGATAAACTCATCTTT.

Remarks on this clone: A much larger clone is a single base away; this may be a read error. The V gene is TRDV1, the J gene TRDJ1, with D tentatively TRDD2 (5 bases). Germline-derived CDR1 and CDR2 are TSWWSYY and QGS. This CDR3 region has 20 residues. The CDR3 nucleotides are TGTGCTCTTGGGAAACTTCCCCTTTATCCGCGCGGGGCGTACACCGATAAACTCATCTTT. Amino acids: CALGKLPLYPRGAYTDKLIF.

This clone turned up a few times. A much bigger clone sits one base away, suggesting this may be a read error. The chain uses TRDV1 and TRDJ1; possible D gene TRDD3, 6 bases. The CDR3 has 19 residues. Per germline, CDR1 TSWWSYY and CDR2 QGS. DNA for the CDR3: TGTGCTCTTAGGGAACACTACCAGAGGTGGGGGGACTACACCGATAAACTCATCTTT. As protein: CALREHYQRWGDYTDKLIF.

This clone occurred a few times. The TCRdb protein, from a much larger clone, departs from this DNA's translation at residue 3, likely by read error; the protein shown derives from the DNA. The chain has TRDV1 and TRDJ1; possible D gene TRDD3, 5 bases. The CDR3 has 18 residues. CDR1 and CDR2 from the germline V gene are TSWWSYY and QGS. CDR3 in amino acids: CAIGERKLNIYYTDKLIF. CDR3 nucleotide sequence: TGTGCTATTGGGGAACGAAAACTGAACATATACTACACCGATAAACTCATCTTT.

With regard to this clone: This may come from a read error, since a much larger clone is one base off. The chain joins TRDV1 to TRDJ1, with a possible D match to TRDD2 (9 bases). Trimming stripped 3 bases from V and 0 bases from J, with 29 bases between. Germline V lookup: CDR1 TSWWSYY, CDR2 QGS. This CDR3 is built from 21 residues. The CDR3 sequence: CALGDTAFLPTGGDYTDKLIF. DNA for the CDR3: TGTGCTCTTGGGGACACGGCCTTCCTACCTACTGGGGGTGATTACACCGATAAACTCATCTTT.

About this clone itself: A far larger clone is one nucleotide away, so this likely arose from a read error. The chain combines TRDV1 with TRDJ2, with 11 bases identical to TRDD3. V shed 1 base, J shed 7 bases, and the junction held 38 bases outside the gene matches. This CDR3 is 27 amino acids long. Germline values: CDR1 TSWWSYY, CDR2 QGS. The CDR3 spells CALGEPPTLLPKVEYWGIKGGRAQLFF. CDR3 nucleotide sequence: TGTGCTCTTGGGGAACCACCCACCCTCCTACCCAAGGTCGAGTACTGGGGGATAAAGGGTGGACGAGCACAACTCTTCTTT.

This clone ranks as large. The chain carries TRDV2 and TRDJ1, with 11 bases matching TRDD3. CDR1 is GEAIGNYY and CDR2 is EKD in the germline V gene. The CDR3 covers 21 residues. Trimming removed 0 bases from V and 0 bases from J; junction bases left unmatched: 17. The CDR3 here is CACDTGGWGIRRNPYTDKLIF. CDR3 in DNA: TGTGCCTGTGACACCGGAGGATGGGGGATACGCAGAAACCCATACACCGATAAACTCATCTTT.

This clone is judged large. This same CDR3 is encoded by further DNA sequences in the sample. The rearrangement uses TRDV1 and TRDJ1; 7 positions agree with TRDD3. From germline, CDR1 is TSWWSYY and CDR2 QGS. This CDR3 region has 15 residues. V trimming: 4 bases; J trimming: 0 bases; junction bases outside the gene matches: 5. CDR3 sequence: CALGGTGADTDKLIF. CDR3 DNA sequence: TGTGCTCTTGGGGGAACTGGGGCCGACACCGATAAACTCATCTTT.